Each of the 15 T cell receptor beta chains below was sequenced from the same sample in a study of T-cell reconstitution after alpha-beta-depleted transplantation in children (dated by TCRdb to about 2016). Library generation was performed with PCR. Sequencing instrument: Illumina HiSeq 2500. TCR library preparation used molecular barcoding, with unique molecular identifiers applied to normalize quantification of the TCRbeta repertoire. TCRdb reprocessing: public reads trimmed at Q25 with fastp, clones called with MiXCR, in-frame beta chains kept. Each record represents a unique CDR3 protein, reported with the most common genes and DNA among its rows. This sample holds 490,000 or so distinct CDR3 sequences; under 15% were observed only once. Less than 6.5% of the sample lies in the top ten. The sample consisted of PBMCs from the stem cell graft donor, taken from the stem cell graft. These receptors were obtained from a human donor who donated a stem cell graft to a child with combined immunodeficiency.

This clonotype was counted ten times or more. The rearrangement links TRBV29-1 to TRBJ2-3, with D uncertain. The CDR3 spans 15 residues. Trimming removed 4 bases at V and 2 bases at J, with 16 bases between. Germline-derived CDR1 and CDR2 are SQVTM and ANQGSEA. In DNA form, the CDR3 reads TGCAGCGTTGTTTTGCTTGGGGATTTCACAGATACGCAGTATTTT. This encodes CSVVLLGDFTDTQYF.

The CDR3: CASSRAGESPNEQFF. The CDR3 nucleotides are TGTGCCAGCAGCCGAGCGGGAGAGTCGCCCAATGAGCAGTTCTTC. The rearrangement links TRBV7-9 to TRBJ2-1, with 8 bases that match TRBD2. Germline CDR1 and CDR2: SEHNR and FQNEAQ (reference sequence). V shed 5 bases and J 6 bases; nucleotides not matched to a gene: 9. This CDR3 is 15 amino acids long.

The V gene is TRBV12-3 or TRBV12-4, the J gene TRBJ2-1; 9 positions match TRBD2. This CDR3 has 12 amino acids. V shed 5 bases, J shed 16 bases, and the junction held 9 bases outside the gene matches. The CDR3 coding sequence is TGTGCCAGCAGTGTTAGCGGGAGCGGGGTTTTCTTC. Its protein product is CASSVSGSGVFF.

This clonotype showed up many times. The chain links TRBV9 to TRBJ2-3; 14 bases map to TRBD2. The J segment lost 4 bases and the V segment lost 6 bases, leaving 7 bases of the junction unmatched. Germline V gene lookup returns CDR1 SGDLS and CDR2 YYNGEE. The CDR3 length is 16 residues. CDR3 amino acids: CASTMGLAGAPDTQYF. DNA for the CDR3: TGTGCCAGCACCATGGGACTAGCGGGAGCGCCAGATACGCAGTATTTT.

Here the CDR3 reads CASSPTATYSYEQYF. The CDR3 bases are TGTGCCAGCAGCCCCACCGCCACGTATTCGTACGAGCAGTACTTC. The rearrangement uses TRBV7-6 and TRBJ2-7; D is undetermined. CDR3 length: 15 amino acids. Germline V gene lookup returns CDR1 SGHVS and CDR2 FNYEAQ. V was shortened by 5 bases and J by 4 bases, with 18 bases between the two germline ends.

This clonotype was observed a few times. The chain recombines TRBV12-3 or TRBV12-4 with TRBJ2-2, with 13 bases fitting TRBD2. CDR3 size: 16 residues. V lost 5 bases, J lost 4 bases, and 4 bases stayed unmatched. CDR3 in amino acids: CASSPRTSGGTGELFF. The CDR3 nucleotides are TGTGCCAGCAGTCCCCGGACTAGCGGGGGCACCGGGGAGCTGTTTTTT.

This clonotype occurred many times. The chain carries TRBV12-3 or TRBV12-4 and TRBJ2-5; TRBD2 matches at 11 bases. The CDR3 has 15 residues. V dropped 5 bases and J dropped 1; count of bases not matched to a gene: 3. CDR3 residues: CASSPGTSGQETQYF. The CDR3 region has the DNA TGTGCCAGCAGTCCCGGGACTAGCGGCCAAGAGACCCAGTACTTC.

This clonotype has a handful of counts. The CDR3 reads CATSGTTGHNSPLHF. For the CDR3, the DNA is TGTGCCACCAGCGGGACGACAGGGCACAATTCACCCCTCCACTTT. The chain is built from TRBV15 and TRBJ1-6, with 7 bases fitting TRBD1. CDR1 is LNHNV, CDR2 YYDKDF, per germline (reference sequence). After removal of 5 bases from V and 7 bases from J, the junction contained 8 bases not matched to a gene. The CDR3 has 15 amino acids.

This clonotype was seen only a few times. The chain couples TRBV10-3 to TRBJ2-7; 9 bases agree with TRBD2. Germline CDR1 and CDR2: ENHRY and SYGVKD. The CDR3 runs to 14 residues. Unmatched junction bases numbered 7, after V lost 6 bases and J lost 4 bases. CDR3 DNA sequence: TGTGCCATCAGGGACTGGCGGGGGGGGTACGAGCAGTACTTC. Amino acid sequence: CAIRDWRGGYEQYF.

This clonotype was picked up many times. The CDR3 DNA reads as TGTGCCATCAGTGGAGCGGGGGATAATCAGCCCCAGCATTTT. It specifies CAISGAGDNQPQHF. This chain links TRBV10-3 with TRBJ1-5, with D possibly TRBD1 on 5 matching bases. The CDR3 spans 14 residues. The germline CDR1 and CDR2 sequences are ENHRY and SYGVKD. Trimming shortened V by 4 bases and J by 4 bases, and 11 bases separated the two germline ends.

The chain couples TRBV7-9 to TRBJ1-1, with D uncertain. Germline V gives CDR1 SEHNR, CDR2 FQNEAQ (reference sequence). Trimming left V 3 bases short and J 3 bases short, with 17 bases between. The CDR3 totals 16 residues. The CDR3 bases are TGTGCCAGCAGCTTGCCCTACACTGCTATTGACACTGAAGCTTTCTTT. It encodes CASSLPYTAIDTEAFF.

This clonotype was seen at least ten times. The V call is TRBV29-1, the J call TRBJ1-2; 11 bases fit TRBD1. The V gene's germline CDR1 is SQVTM and CDR2 ANQGSEA. The V segment lost 6 bases and the J segment 5 bases; nucleotides outside the gene matches: 5. The CDR3 covers 13 residues. The CDR3 loop reads CSVRTGGYYGYTF. As DNA, the CDR3 is TGCAGCGTCCGGACAGGGGGCTATTATGGCTACACCTTC.

This clonotype was picked up many times. The chain has TRBV12-3 or TRBV12-4 and TRBJ1-1; perhaps TRBD1 as D (5 bases). Trimming removed 4 bases at V and 4 bases at J, with 10 bases between. The CDR3 extends over 13 amino acids. CDR3 nucleotides: TGTGCCAGCAGTTCGGGACGGAGCACTGAAGCTTTCTTT. Its translation: CASSSGRSTEAFF.

This clonotype occurred a few times. This chain links TRBV7-2 with TRBJ2-4; TRBD2 is a possible D gene (7 bases). The CDR3 has 16 amino acids. CDR1 is SGHTA, CDR2 FQGNSA, per germline. The V and J ends lost 4 bases and 2 bases respectively, with 15 bases between them. The CDR3 coding sequence is TGTGCCAGCAGCTCCTTAGGGGGGGGTACCAAAAACATTCAGTACTTC. Residues: CASSSLGGGTKNIQYF.

A few counts support this clonotype. The chain employs TRBV4-2 and TRBJ2-1; D is ambiguous. This CDR3 region has 13 residues. Between the trimmed V and J ends, which lost 1 base and 5 bases, there was a span of 6 bases. Germline V lookup: CDR1 LGHNA, CDR2 YNFKEQ. This chain's CDR3 is CASSQGTHNEQFF. The CDR3 DNA reads TGTGCCAGCAGCCAAGGGACGCACAATGAGCAGTTCTTC.